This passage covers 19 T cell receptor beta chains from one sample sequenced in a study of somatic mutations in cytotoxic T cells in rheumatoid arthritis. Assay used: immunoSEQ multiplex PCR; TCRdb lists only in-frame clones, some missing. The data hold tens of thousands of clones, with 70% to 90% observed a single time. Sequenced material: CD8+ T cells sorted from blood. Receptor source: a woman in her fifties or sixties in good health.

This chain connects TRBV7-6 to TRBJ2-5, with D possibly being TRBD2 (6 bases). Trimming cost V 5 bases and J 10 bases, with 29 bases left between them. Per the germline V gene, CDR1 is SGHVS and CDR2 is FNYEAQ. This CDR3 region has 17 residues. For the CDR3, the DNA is TGTGCCAGCAGCCCGCCCCGGGACTCCCTTGGGTGGGGGGACCAGTACTTC. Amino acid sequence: CASSPPRDSLGWGDQYF.

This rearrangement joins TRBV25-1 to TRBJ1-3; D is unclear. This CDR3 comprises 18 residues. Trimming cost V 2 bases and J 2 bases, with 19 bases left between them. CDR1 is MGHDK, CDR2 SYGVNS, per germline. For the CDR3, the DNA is TGTGCCAGCAGTGAAAACCCCCGAGGGAATCGACCTGGAAACACCATATATTTT. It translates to CASSENPRGNRPGNTIYF.

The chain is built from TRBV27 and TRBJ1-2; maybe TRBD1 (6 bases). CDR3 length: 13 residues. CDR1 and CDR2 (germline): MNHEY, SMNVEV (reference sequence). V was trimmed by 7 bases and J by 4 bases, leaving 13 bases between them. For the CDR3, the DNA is TGTGCCAGCAAAGCCGGGGGGGCCTATGGCTACACCTTC. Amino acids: CASKAGGAYGYTF.

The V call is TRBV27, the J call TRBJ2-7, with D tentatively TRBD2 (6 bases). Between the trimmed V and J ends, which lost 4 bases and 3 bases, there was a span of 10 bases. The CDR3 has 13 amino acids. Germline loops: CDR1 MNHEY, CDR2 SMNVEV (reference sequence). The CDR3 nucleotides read TGTGCCAGCAGTTCTTCCGGGGGCTACGAGCAGTACGTC. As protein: CASSSSGGYEQYV.

The CDR3 here is CASSPRGVYNEQFF. CDR3 bases: TGCGCCAGCAGCCCCCGCGGGGTCTACAATGAGCAGTTCTTC. The V and J genes are TRBV4-3 and TRBJ2-1; TRBD2 is a possible D gene (6 bases). Germline CDR1 is LGHNA and CDR2 is YSLEER. V was pared by 4 bases and J by 3 bases, with 10 bases between. CDR3 length: 14 residues.

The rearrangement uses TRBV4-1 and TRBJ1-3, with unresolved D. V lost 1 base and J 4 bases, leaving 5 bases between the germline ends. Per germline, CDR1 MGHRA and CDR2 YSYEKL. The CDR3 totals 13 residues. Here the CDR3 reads CASSQGPGNTIYF. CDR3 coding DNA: TGCGCCAGCAGCCAAGGTCCGGGAAACACCATATATTTT.

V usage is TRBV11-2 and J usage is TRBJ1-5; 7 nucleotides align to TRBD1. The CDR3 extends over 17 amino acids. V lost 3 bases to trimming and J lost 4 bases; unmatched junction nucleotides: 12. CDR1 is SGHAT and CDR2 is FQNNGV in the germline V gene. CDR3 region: CASSLSQGPLFNQPQHF. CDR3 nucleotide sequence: TGTGCCAGCAGCTTGTCACAGGGGCCCCTTTTTAATCAGCCCCAGCATTTT.

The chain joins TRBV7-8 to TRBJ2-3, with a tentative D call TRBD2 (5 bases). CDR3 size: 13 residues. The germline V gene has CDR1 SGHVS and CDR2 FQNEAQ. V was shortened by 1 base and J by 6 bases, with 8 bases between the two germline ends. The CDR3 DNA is TGTGCCAGCAGCTTAGGTCGAGGGGATACGCAGTATTTT. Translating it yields CASSLGRGDTQYF.

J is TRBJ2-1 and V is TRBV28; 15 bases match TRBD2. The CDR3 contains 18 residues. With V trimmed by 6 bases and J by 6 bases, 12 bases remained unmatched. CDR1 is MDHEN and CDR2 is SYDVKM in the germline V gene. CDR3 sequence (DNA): TGTGCCAGCAGCTCCTGGGCGAAGGGACTAGCGGGGGGCAATGAGCAGTTCTTC. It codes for CASSSWAKGLAGGNEQFF.

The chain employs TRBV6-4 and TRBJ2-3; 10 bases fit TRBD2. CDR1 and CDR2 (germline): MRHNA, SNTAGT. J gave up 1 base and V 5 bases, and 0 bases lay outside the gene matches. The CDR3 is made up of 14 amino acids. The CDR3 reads CASSLAGGTDTQYF. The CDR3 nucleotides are TGTGCCAGCAGTCTAGCGGGGGGCACAGATACGCAGTATTTT.

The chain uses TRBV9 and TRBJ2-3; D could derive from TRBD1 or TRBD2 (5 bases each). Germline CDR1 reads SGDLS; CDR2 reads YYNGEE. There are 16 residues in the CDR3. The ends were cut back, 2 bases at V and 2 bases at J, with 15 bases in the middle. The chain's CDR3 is CASSVSGPPTTDTQYF. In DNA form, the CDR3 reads TGTGCCAGCAGCGTCTCGGGACCACCTACCACAGATACGCAGTATTTT.

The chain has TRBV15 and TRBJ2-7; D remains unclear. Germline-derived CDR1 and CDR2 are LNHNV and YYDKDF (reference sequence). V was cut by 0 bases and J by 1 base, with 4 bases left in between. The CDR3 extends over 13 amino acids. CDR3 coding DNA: TGTGCCACCAGCAGAGATGTATCCTACGAGCAGTACTTC. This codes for CATSRDVSYEQYF.

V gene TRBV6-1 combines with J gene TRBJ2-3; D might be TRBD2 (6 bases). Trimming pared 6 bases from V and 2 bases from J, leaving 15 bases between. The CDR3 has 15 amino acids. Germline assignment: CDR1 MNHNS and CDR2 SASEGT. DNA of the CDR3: TGTGCCAGCAGCTCCGGGACGGGAGACACAGATACGCAGTATTTT. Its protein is CASSSGTGDTDTQYF.

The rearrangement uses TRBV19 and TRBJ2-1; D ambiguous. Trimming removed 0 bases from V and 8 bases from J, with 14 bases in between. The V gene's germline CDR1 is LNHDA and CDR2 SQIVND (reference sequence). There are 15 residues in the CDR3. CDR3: CASSIDGPLGYEQFF. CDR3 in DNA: TGTGCCAGTAGTATAGACGGGCCCCTCGGATATGAGCAGTTCTTC.

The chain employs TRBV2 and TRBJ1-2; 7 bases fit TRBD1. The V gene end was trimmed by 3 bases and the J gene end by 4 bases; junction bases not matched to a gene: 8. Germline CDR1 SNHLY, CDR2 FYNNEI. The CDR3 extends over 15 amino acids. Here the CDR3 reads CASSDTGDLSYGYTF. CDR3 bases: TGTGCCAGCAGTGATACAGGGGATTTGAGCTATGGCTACACCTTC.

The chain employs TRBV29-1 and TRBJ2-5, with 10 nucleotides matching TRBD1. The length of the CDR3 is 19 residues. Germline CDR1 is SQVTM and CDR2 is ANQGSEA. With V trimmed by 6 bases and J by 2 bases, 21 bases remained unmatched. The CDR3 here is CSVDGQGGLVGVLQETQYF. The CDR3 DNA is TGCAGCGTAGATGGACAGGGGGGACTAGTGGGGGTCTTACAAGAGACCCAGTACTTC.

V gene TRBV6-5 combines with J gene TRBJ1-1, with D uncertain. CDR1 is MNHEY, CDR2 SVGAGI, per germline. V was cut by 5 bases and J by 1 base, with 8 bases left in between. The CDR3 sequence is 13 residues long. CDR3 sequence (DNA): TGTGCCAGCAGTCTACAGACGAACACTGAAGCTTTCTTT. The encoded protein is CASSLQTNTEAFF.

The CDR3 nucleotides read TGTGCCAGCAGTTACGAGGGACGATTGGATGGCTACACCTTC. Translating gives CASSYEGRLDGYTF. This rearrangement joins TRBV6-6 to TRBJ1-2, with D maybe TRBD1 (5 bases). Trimming stripped 2 bases from V and 6 bases from J, with 13 bases between. Per germline, CDR1 MNHNY and CDR2 SVGAGI (reference sequence). This CDR3 region has 14 residues.

The chain's CDR3 is CASSPQGGGVDTEAFF. CDR3 in DNA: TGTGCCAGCAGCCCACAGGGAGGAGGGGTTGACACTGAAGCTTTCTTT. V usage is TRBV7-2 and J usage is TRBJ1-1; D is possibly TRBD1 (6 bases). The V and J ends lost 5 bases and 3 bases respectively, with 19 bases between them. The CDR3 sequence is 16 residues long. Germline assignment: CDR1 SGHTA and CDR2 FQGNSA. The variable domain in full, with the rest retrieved from reference TRBV7-2 and TRBJ1-1, is GAGVSQSPSNKVTEKGKDVELRCDPISGHTALYWYRQSLGQGLEFLIYFQGNSAPDKSGLPSDRFSAERTGGSVSTLTIQRTQQEDSAVYLCASSPQGGGVDTEAFFGQGTRLTVV.